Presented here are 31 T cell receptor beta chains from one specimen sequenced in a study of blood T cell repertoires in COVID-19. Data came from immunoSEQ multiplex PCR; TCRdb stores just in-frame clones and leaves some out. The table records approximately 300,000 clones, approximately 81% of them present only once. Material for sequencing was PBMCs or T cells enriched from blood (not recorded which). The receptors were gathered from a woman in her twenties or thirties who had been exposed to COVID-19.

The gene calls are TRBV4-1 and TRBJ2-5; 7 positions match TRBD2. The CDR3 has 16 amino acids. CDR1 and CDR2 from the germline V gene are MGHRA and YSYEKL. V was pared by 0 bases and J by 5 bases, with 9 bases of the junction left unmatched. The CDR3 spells CASSQDLPGGGETQYF. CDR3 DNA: TGCGCCAGCAGCCAAGATCTCCCGGGAGGAGGGGAGACCCAGTACTTC.

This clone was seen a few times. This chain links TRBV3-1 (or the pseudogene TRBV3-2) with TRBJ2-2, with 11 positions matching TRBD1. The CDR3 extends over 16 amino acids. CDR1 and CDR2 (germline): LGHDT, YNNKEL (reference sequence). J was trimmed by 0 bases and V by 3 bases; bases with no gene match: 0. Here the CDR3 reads CASSQGQGANTGELFF. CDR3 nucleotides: TGTGCCAGCAGCCAGGGACAGGGGGCGAACACCGGGGAGCTGTTTTTT.

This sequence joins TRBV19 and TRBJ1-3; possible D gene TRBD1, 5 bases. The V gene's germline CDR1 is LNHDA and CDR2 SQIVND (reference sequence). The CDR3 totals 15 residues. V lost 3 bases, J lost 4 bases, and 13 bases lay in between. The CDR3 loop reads CASSIQGGKGNTIYF. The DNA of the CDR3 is TGTGCCAGTAGTATCCAGGGCGGTAAAGGAAACACCATATATTTT.

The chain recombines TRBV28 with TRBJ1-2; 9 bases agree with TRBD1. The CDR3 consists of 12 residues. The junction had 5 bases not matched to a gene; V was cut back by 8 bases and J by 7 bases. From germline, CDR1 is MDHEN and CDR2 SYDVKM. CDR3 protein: CASRTGGPGYTF. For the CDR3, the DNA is TGTGCCAGCCGAACAGGGGGCCCTGGCTACACCTTC.

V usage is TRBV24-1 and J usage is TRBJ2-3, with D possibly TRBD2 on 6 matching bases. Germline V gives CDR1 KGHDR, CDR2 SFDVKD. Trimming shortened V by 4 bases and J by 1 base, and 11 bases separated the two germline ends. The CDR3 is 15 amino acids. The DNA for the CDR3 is TGTGCCACCAGTGACGTTTGGGGGGGCACAGATACGCAGTATTTT. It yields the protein CATSDVWGGTDTQYF.

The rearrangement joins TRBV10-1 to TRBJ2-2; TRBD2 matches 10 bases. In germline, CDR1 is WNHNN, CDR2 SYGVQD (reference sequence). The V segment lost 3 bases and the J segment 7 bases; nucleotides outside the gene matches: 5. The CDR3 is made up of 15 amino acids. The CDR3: CASSDLAGEGGELFF. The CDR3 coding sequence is TGCGCCAGCAGTGATCTAGCGGGGGAAGGCGGGGAGCTGTTTTTT.

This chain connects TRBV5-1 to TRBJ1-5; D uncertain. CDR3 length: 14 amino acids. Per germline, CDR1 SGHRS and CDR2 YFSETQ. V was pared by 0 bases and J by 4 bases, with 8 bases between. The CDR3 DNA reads TGCGCCAGCAGCTTGGCCTCAGGAAATCAGCCCCAGCATTTT. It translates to CASSLASGNQPQHF.

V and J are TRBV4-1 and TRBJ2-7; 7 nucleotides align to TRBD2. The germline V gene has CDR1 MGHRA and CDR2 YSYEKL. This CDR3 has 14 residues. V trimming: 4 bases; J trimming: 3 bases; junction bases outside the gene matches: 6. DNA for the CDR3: TGCGCCAGCAGCCCCAGCGGGGAGTTCTACGAGCAGTACTTC. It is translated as CASSPSGEFYEQYF.

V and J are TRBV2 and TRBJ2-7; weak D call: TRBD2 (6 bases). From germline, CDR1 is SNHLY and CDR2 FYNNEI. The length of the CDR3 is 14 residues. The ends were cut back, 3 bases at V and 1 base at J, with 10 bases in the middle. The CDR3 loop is CASSDRGTSYEQYF. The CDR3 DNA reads TGTGCCAGCAGTGACCGCGGGACTTCCTACGAGCAGTACTTC. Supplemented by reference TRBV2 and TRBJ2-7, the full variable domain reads EPEVTQTPSHQVTQMGQEVILRCVPISNHLYFYWYRQILGQKVEFLVSFYNNEISEKSEIFDDQFSVERPDGSNFTLKIRSTKLEDSAMYFCASSDRGTSYEQYFGPGTRLTVT.

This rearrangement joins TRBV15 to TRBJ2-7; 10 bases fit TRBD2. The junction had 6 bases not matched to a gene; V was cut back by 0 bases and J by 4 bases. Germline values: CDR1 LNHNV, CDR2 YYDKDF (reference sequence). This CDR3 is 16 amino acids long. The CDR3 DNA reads TGTGCCACCAGCAGAGATAGGGCTAGCGGGAGTTACGAGCAGTACTTC. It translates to CATSRDRASGSYEQYF.

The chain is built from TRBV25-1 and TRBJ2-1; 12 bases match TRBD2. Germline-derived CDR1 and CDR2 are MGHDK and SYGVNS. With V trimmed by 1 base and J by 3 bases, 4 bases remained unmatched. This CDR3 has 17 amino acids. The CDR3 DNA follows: TGTGCCAGCAGTGAATCTGGACTAGCGGGATTCTACAATGAGCAGTTCTTC. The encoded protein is CASSESGLAGFYNEQFF. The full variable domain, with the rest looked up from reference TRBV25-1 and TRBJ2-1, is EADIYQTPRYLVIGTGKKITLECSQTMGHDKMYWYQQDPGMELHLIHYSYGVNSTEKGDLSSESTVSRIRTEHFPLTLESARPSHTSQYLCASSESGLAGFYNEQFFGPGTRLTVL.

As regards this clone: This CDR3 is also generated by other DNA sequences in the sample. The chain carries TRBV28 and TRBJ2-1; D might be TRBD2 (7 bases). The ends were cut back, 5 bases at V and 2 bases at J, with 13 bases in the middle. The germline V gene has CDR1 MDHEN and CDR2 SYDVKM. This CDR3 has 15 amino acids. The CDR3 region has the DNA TGTGCCAGCAGTCTCGGGGGGCCCACCTACAATGAGCAGTTCTTC. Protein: CASSLGGPTYNEQFF.

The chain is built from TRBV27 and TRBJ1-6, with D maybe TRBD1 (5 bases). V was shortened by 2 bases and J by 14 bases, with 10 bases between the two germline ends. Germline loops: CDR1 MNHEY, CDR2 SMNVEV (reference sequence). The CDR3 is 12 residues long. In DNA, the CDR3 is TGTGCCAGCAGTTTAGGTCCAGGGTCCCTCCACTTT. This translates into CASSLGPGSLHF.

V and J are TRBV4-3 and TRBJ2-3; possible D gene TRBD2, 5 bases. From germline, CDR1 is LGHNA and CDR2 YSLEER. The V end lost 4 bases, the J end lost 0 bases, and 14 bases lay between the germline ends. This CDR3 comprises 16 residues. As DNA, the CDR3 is TGCGCCAGCAGCCGGATCATCGGGGTTAGCACAGATACGCAGTATTTT. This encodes CASSRIIGVSTDTQYF.

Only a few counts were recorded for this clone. The CDR3 DNA reads TGTGCCAGCAGCCCAGGGGGACAGGGGAGAAGCTATGGCTACACCTTC. Translated, it gives CASSPGGQGRSYGYTF. The V gene is TRBV7-2, the J gene TRBJ1-2; 10 bases are shared with TRBD1. CDR3 length: 16 amino acids. Germline loops: CDR1 SGHTA, CDR2 FQGNSA. The junction had 10 bases not matched to a gene; V was cut back by 5 bases and J by 4 bases.

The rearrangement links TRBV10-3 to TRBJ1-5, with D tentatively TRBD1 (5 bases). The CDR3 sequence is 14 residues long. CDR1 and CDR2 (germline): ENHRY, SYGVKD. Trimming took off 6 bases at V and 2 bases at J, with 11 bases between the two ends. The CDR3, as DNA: TGTGCCATCAGCCTGACAGAGGGCAATCAGCCCCAGCATTTT. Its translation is CAISLTEGNQPQHF.

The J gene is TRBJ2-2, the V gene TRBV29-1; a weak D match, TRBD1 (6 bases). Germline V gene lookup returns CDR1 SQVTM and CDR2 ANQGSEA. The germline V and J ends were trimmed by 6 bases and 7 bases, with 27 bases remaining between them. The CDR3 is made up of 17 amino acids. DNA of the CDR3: TGCAGCGTAACCTCAGGGGTCTGGCTTTATAGTGGCGGGGAGCTGTTTTTT. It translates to CSVTSGVWLYSGGELFF.

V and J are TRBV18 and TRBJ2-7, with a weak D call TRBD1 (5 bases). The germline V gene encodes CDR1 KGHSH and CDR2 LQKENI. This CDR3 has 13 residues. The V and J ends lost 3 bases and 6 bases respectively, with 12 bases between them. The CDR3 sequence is CASSPSREGEQYF. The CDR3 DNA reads TGTGCCAGCTCACCGTCCAGGGAAGGCGAGCAGTACTTC.

The CDR3 spells CASSRDRLTGELFF. CDR3 coding DNA: TGTGCCAGCAGTCGGGACAGGCTGACCGGGGAGCTGTTTTTT. The chain has TRBV7-3 and TRBJ2-2; 8 bases map to TRBD1. J lost 5 bases, V lost 6 bases, and 5 bases had no gene match. Germline lookup yields CDR1 SGHTA and CDR2 FQGTGA. The CDR3 has 14 residues.

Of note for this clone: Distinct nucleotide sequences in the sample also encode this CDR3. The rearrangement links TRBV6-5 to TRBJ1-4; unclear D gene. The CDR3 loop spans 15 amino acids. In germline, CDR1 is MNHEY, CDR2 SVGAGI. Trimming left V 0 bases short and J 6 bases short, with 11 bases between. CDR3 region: CASSYSGARDEKLFF. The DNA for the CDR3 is TGTGCCAGCAGTTACTCTGGAGCCCGGGATGAAAAACTGTTTTTT.

CDR3 region: CASKVFSGNTEAFF. The CDR3 DNA reads TGCGCCAGCAAAGTTTTTTCAGGGAACACTGAAGCTTTCTTT. The chain links TRBV4-1 to TRBJ1-1; D remains unclear. Trimming stripped 7 bases from V and 1 base from J, with 13 bases between. Germline assignment: CDR1 MGHRA and CDR2 YSYEKL. This CDR3 is built from 14 residues.

The CDR3 here is CASIGDRDNEQFF. Written as DNA, the CDR3 is TGTGCCAGCATTGGGGACAGGGACAATGAGCAGTTCTTC. This rearrangement joins TRBV2 to TRBJ2-1; TRBD1 matches 9 bases. Germline lookup yields CDR1 SNHLY and CDR2 FYNNEI. V lost 7 bases and J lost 5; bases outside the gene matches: 3. The CDR3 is made up of 13 amino acids.

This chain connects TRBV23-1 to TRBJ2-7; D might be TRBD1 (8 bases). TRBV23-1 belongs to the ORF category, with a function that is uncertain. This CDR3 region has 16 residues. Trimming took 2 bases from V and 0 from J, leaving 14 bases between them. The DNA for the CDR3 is TGCGCCAGCAGTCAACCCACAGGGGGGGTCTCCTACGAGCAGTACTTC. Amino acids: CASSQPTGGVSYEQYF.

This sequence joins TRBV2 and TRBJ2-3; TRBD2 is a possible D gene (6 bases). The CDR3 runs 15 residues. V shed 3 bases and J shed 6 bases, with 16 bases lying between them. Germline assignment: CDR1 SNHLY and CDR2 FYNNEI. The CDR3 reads CASSEAGLNVDTQYF. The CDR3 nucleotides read TGTGCCAGCAGTGAGGCGGGGCTTAACGTGGATACGCAGTATTTT. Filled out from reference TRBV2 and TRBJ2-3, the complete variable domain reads EPEVTQTPSHQVTQMGQEVILRCVPISNHLYFYWYRQILGQKVEFLVSFYNNEISEKSEIFDDQFSVERPDGSNFTLKIRSTKLEDSAMYFCASSEAGLNVDTQYFGPGTRLTVL.

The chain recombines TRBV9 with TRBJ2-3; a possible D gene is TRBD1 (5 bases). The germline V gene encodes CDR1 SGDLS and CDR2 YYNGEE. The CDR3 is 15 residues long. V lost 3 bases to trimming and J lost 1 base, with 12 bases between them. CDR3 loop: CASSELGPGTDTQYF. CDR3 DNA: TGTGCCAGCAGCGAATTGGGGCCTGGCACAGATACGCAGTATTTT.

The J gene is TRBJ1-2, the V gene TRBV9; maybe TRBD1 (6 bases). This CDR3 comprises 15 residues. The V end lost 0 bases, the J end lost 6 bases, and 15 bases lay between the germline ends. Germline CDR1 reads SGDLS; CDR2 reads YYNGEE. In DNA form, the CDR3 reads TGTGCCAGCAGCGTAGGGACAGACCCTTCAGATGGCTACACCTTC. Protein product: CASSVGTDPSDGYTF.

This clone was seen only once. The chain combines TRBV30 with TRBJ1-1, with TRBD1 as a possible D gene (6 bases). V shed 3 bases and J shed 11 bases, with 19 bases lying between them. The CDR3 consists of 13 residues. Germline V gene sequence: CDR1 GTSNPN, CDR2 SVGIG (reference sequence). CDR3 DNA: TGTGCCTGGAGCTGGGACAACAGAAACGAGGCTTTCTTT. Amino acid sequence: CAWSWDNRNEAFF.

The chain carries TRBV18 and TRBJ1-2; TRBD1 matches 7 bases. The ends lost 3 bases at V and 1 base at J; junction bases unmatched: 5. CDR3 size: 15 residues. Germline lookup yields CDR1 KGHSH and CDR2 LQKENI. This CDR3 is CASSPSGTDNYGYTF. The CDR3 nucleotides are TGTGCCAGCTCACCTTCCGGGACAGATAACTATGGCTACACCTTC.

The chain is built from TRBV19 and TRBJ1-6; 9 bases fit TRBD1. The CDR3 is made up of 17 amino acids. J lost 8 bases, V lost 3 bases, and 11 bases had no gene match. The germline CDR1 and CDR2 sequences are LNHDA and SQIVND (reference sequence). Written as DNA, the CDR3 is TGTGCCAGTAGTATCAGTCACCGGACAGGGGATTATTCACCCCTCCACTTT. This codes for CASSISHRTGDYSPLHF.

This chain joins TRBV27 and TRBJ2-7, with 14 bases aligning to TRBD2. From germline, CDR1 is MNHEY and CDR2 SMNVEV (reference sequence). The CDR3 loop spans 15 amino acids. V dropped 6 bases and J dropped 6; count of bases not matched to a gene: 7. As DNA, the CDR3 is TGTGCCAGCAGACCCGGGACTAGCGGGAGAGTCGAGCAGTACTTC. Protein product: CASRPGTSGRVEQYF.

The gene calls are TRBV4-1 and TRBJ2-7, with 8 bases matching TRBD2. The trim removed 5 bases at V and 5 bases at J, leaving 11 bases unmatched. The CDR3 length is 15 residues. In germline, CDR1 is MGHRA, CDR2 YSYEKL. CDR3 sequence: CASSFREAGGHEQYF. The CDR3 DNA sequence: TGCGCCAGCAGCTTCAGGGAGGCGGGAGGCCACGAGCAGTACTTC.